This TCR beta chain was sequenced in a study of T cell responses to AZD1222 COVID-19 vaccine. The repertoire was sequenced with immunoSEQ multiplex PCR; TCRdb's copy has only in-frame clones and lacks some. This sample has approximately 110,000 clones, with more than 70% found just once. V lost 6 bases to trimming and J lost 2 bases; unmatched junction nucleotides: 9. Germline V gene data show CDR1 as MDHEN and CDR2 as SYDVKM. CDR3 size: 15 residues. The sample in question was peripheral blood, obtained 28 days after the second AZD1222 dose. The origin of this receptor is an adult who received the AZD1222 COVID-19 vaccine. This sequence joins TRBV28 and TRBJ2-7; 8 positions match TRBD1. The CDR3 nucleotides are TGTGCCAGCAGCCAGCTCCGGACAGGGACCTACGAGCAGTACTTC. Translation: CASSQLRTGTYEQYF.